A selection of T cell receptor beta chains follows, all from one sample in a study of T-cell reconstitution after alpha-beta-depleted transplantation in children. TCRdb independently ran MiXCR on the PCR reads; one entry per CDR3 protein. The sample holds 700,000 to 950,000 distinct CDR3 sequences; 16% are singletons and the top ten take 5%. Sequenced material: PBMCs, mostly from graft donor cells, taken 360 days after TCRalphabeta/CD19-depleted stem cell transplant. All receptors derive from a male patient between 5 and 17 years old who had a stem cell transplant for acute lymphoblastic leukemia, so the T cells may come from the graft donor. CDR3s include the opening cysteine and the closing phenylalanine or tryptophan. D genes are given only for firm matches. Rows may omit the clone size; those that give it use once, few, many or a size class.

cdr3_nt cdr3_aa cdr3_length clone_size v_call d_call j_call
TGTGCCATCAGTCAACAGGAGTACCAAGAGACCCAGTACTTC CAISQQEYQETQYF 14 many TRBV10-3 - TRBJ2-5
TGCGGTTCGCAGGGGGGAACTGAAGCTTTCTTT CGSQGGTEAFF 11 few TRBV29-1 TRBD1 TRBJ1-1
TGCAGCGGGCGGGGACTAGCGGGAGCAGAGACCCAGTACTTC CSGRGLAGAETQYF 14 many TRBV29-1 TRBD2 TRBJ2-5
TGCAGCGTTGCCGGAAATAGCAATCAGCCCCAGCATTTT CSVAGNSNQPQHF 13 many TRBV29-1 - TRBJ1-5
TGTGCCAGCAGCCGCGGACAGGTTGAAGCTTTCTTT CASSRGQVEAFF 12 few TRBV5-8 TRBD1 TRBJ1-1
TGTGCCAGCAGTTTTAACGCCGATGGGACCCAGTACTTC CASSFNADGTQYF 13 few TRBV27 - TRBJ2-5
TGTGCCAGCAGCCAGGACAGATGGGGTGAGCAGTTCTTC CASSQDRWGEQFF 13 few TRBV12-3/TRBV12-4 - TRBJ2-1
TGTGCCTGGAGTGTAGGCCATTTCCACGAGCAGTACTTC CAWSVGHFHEQYF 13 - TRBV30 - TRBJ2-7
TGTGCCAGCAGCCCCACTGCCACTGAAGCTTTCTTT CASSPTATEAFF 12 few TRBV12-3/TRBV12-4 - TRBJ1-1
TGTGCCAGCAGCGTACTGGGGACAGCTAACTATGGCTACACCTTC CASSVLGTANYGYTF 15 many TRBV9 TRBD1 TRBJ1-2
TGCAGTGCAATGACTAGCGGGAGAATAGGGGAGCAGTTCTTC CSAMTSGRIGEQFF 14 - TRBV20-1 TRBD2 TRBJ2-1